The 32 T cell receptor beta chains reported below all come from one sample, sequenced in a study of shared clonotypes between healthy human individuals. Libraries were prepared by immunoSEQ multiplex PCR; TCRdb keeps only in-frame clonotypes and omits some of them. This sample has about half a million clones, with more than 75% found just once. The sequencing input was PBMCs. These receptors came from a middle-aged woman in good health. Some clones in this sample may be carry-over from other donors' samples.

This clone was seen more than once but under ten times. This sample also contains other DNA sequences that code for the same CDR3. The V gene is TRBV5-1, the J gene TRBJ1-2; D uncertain. Germline values: CDR1 SGHRS, CDR2 YFSETQ. V was trimmed by 1 base and J by 0 bases, leaving 4 bases between them. The CDR3 extends over 13 amino acids. CDR3 in amino acids: CASSLTANYGYTF. The CDR3 DNA sequence: TGCGCCAGCAGCTTGACCGCTAACTATGGCTACACCTTC.

The chain uses TRBV5-6 and TRBJ2-7; D is uncertain. The germline V gene has CDR1 SGHDT and CDR2 YYEEEE. V was shortened by 4 bases and J by 6 bases, with 20 bases between the two germline ends. CDR3 length: 15 residues. CDR3 loop: CASSKVGSLGFEQYF. The CDR3 coding sequence is TGTGCCAGCAGCAAGGTCGGGTCCCTGGGGTTCGAGCAGTACTTC.

The rearrangement joins TRBV7-2 to TRBJ1-1; the D gene is possibly TRBD1 (6 bases). Deletions cut 5 bases from V and 1 base from J, with 8 bases between. CDR1 and CDR2 from the germline V gene are SGHTA and FQGNSA. The CDR3 has 13 amino acids. The CDR3 region has the DNA TGTGCCAGCAGCCAGGACAGGAACACTGAAGCTTTCTTT. Residues: CASSQDRNTEAFF. The complete variable domain, with remaining parts taken from reference TRBV7-2 and TRBJ1-1, reads GAGVSQSPSNKVTEKGKDVELRCDPISGHTALYWYRQSLGQGLEFLIYFQGNSAPDKSGLPSDRFSAERTGGSVSTLTIQRTQQEDSAVYLCASSQDRNTEAFFGQGTRLTVV.

Regarding this clone: Given a far larger clone just one base away, this is likely a sequencing read error. Other DNA sequences in this sample translate to the same CDR3. The rearrangement joins TRBV2 to TRBJ2-7, with 7 bases matching TRBD1. CDR3 length equals 13 residues. Germline V gene sequence: CDR1 SNHLY, CDR2 FYNNEI. CDR3 bases: TGTGCCAGCACCCCGGGACAGACCTACGAGCAGTACTTT. Translation: CASTPGQTYEQYF. Using reference TRBV2 and TRBJ2-7 for the parts outside the CDR3, the full variable domain is EPEVTQTPSHQVTQMGQEVILRCVPISNHLYFYWYRQILGQKVEFLVSFYNNEISEKSEIFDDQFSVERPDGSNFTLKIRSTKLEDSAMYFCASTPGQTYEQYFGPGTRLTVT.

The CDR3 DNA sequence: TGTGCCAGCAGGGGGGACAGGGAAGGAGATACGCAGTATTTT. Residues: CASRGDREGDTQYF. V is TRBV28 and J is TRBJ2-3; TRBD1 agrees at 9 bases. The CDR3 runs to 14 residues. With V trimmed by 6 bases and J by 5 bases, 6 bases remained unmatched. Germline V lookup: CDR1 MDHEN, CDR2 SYDVKM.

The V call is TRBV5-1, the J call TRBJ2-1; 12 bases line up with TRBD1. CDR3 size: 17 residues. The V gene's germline CDR1 is SGHRS and CDR2 YFSETQ. V was pared by 5 bases and J by 6 bases, with 12 bases of the junction left unmatched. The CDR3 spells CASSMEGQGAGANEQFF. CDR3 sequence (DNA): TGCGCCAGCAGTATGGAGGGACAGGGGGCTGGGGCCAATGAGCAGTTCTTC.

This sequence joins TRBV7-8 and TRBJ2-2, with D tentatively TRBD1 (6 bases). Germline-derived CDR1 and CDR2 are SGHVS and FQNEAQ. The V end lost 5 bases, the J end lost 2 bases, and 15 bases lay between the germline ends. The CDR3 has 16 amino acids. The CDR3 region is CASSPTGTPNTGELFF. The CDR3 DNA reads TGTGCCAGCAGCCCTACCGGGACACCTAACACCGGGGAGCTGTTTTTT.

The rearrangement links TRBV5-3 to TRBJ1-6; 8 bases line up with TRBD1. TRBV5-3 is treated as an ORF (open reading frame) with a function not yet certain. V shed 4 bases and J 4 bases; nucleotides not matched to a gene: 10. The CDR3 loop spans 17 amino acids. CDR3: CARSGEVRDRYNSPLHF. The CDR3 DNA is TGTGCCAGAAGCGGGGAGGTAAGGGACAGGTATAATTCACCCCTCCACTTT.

The gene calls are TRBV27 and TRBJ2-7; D is ambiguous. Per germline, CDR1 MNHEY and CDR2 SMNVEV (reference sequence). This CDR3 has 14 amino acids. The V end was cut by 3 bases, the J end by 3 bases, with 12 bases between. This CDR3 reads CASSFAGQLYEQYF. Written as DNA, the CDR3 is TGTGCCAGCAGTTTTGCCGGTCAGCTCTACGAGCAGTACTTC.

The J gene is TRBJ2-1, the V gene TRBV30; D remains ambiguous. The V end lost 2 bases, the J end lost 9 bases, and 14 bases lay between the germline ends. Germline V gene data show CDR1 as GTSNPN and CDR2 as SVGIG (reference sequence). The CDR3 is 13 amino acids. The CDR3: CAWSWAPVGEQFF. CDR3 DNA sequence: TGTGCCTGGAGTTGGGCTCCGGTGGGTGAGCAGTTCTTC.

The chain combines TRBV4-3 with TRBJ2-5, with D possibly being TRBD2 (5 bases). Trimming stripped 1 base from V and 0 bases from J, with 9 bases between. Germline loops: CDR1 LGHNA, CDR2 YSLEER. The CDR3 extends over 15 amino acids. This CDR3 is CASSQAGTYQETQYF. DNA of the CDR3: TGCGCCAGCAGCCAAGCGGGAACTTACCAAGAGACCCAGTACTTC.

This chain connects TRBV11-3 to TRBJ2-1; unclear D gene. V was trimmed by 9 bases and J by 1 base, leaving 7 bases between them. Looked up from germline, CDR1 is SGHNT and CDR2 is YENEEA. The CDR3 spans 12 residues. The CDR3 loop is CARRRSYNEQFF. The CDR3 region has the DNA TGTGCCAGGCGCCGTTCCTACAATGAGCAGTTCTTC.

J is TRBJ1-2 and V is TRBV4-2; D remains ambiguous. The CDR3 covers 16 residues. Germline V gene sequence: CDR1 LGHNA, CDR2 YNFKEQ. The V and J ends lost 0 bases and 3 bases respectively, with 14 bases between them. CDR3 DNA sequence: TGTGCCAGCAGCCAAGATGGAACGGGGATGGACTATGGCTACACCTTC. The encoded protein is CASSQDGTGMDYGYTF.

Note on this clone: Its ends do not fully match the called genes, so a read error is possible. This chain links TRBV2 with TRBJ2-2; the D is unclear. The CDR3 runs to 14 residues. Germline V lookup: CDR1 SNHLY, CDR2 FYNNEI. CDR3 region: CASREGRNTGELFF. In DNA form, the CDR3 reads TGTGCCAGCAGAGAAGGAAGGAACACCGGGGAGCTGTTTTTT.

The chain couples TRBV5-6 to TRBJ2-3; 10 nucleotides agree with TRBD2. V gave up 4 bases and J gave up 0 bases; unmatched junction bases: 14. Per the germline V gene, CDR1 is SGHDT and CDR2 is YYEEEE. This CDR3 is 19 amino acids long. The CDR3 here is CASSRRLGLALTSTDTQYF. The CDR3 nucleotides read TGTGCCAGCAGCCGGCGACTGGGACTAGCGTTAACTAGCACAGATACGCAGTATTTT.

The chain combines TRBV6-6 with TRBJ2-1, with D maybe TRBD1 (6 bases). The ends were cut back, 6 bases at V and 3 bases at J, with 12 bases in the middle. From germline, CDR1 is MNHNY and CDR2 SVGAGI (reference sequence). The CDR3 sequence is 14 residues long. Written as DNA, the CDR3 is TGTGCCAGCAGCACCGGACAGAACTACAATGAGCAGTTCTTC. It yields the protein CASSTGQNYNEQFF.

This sequence joins TRBV10-2 and TRBJ2-1; 9 nucleotides agree with TRBD2. CDR3 length: 17 amino acids. Unmatched junction bases numbered 10, after V lost 7 bases and J lost 0 bases. Germline values: CDR1 WSHSY, CDR2 SAAADI. The CDR3: CASMVIAGELSYNEQFF. The CDR3, as DNA: TGCGCCAGCATGGTGATAGCGGGAGAACTCTCCTACAATGAGCAGTTCTTC.

V is TRBV29-1 and J is TRBJ2-3, with TRBD2 identical over 12 bases. The CDR3 extends over 14 amino acids. Trimming removed 3 bases from V and 3 bases from J; junction bases left unmatched: 1. The germline CDR1 and CDR2 sequences are SQVTM and ANQGSEA. The CDR3 loop is CSVDLAGGTDTQYF. The CDR3 DNA follows: TGCAGCGTTGATCTAGCGGGAGGGACAGATACGCAGTATTTT.

The chain joins TRBV25-1 to TRBJ2-7; D remains unclear. The CDR3 covers 11 residues. Germline assignment: CDR1 MGHDK and CDR2 SYGVNS. Trimming left V 4 bases short and J 5 bases short, with 6 bases between. The CDR3 region has the DNA TGTGCCAGCAGTGCATCCCACGAGCAGTACTTC. It specifies CASSASHEQYF.

The chain is built from TRBV7-2 and TRBJ2-3, with D perhaps matching TRBD1 (5 bases). V lost 3 bases to trimming and J lost 2 bases, with 12 bases between them. This CDR3 is built from 15 residues. Germline lookup yields CDR1 SGHTA and CDR2 FQGNSA. In DNA form, the CDR3 reads TGTGCCAGCAGCTTGGTGACAGCAGACACAGATACGCAGTATTTT. It is translated as CASSLVTADTDTQYF.

This sequence joins TRBV19 and TRBJ2-7; tentatively, D is TRBD1 (6 bases). This CDR3 contains 15 residues. Trimming left V 2 bases short and J 1 base short, with 12 bases between. CDR1 LNHDA and CDR2 SQIVND come from the germline V gene (reference sequence). DNA for the CDR3: TGTGCCAGTAGTATAACCGGGACACTATCCTACGAGCAGTACTTC. Translated: CASSITGTLSYEQYF. Variable domain in full (rest from reference TRBV19 and TRBJ2-7): DGGITQSPKYLFRKEGQNVTLSCEQNLNHDAMYWYRQDPGQGLRLIYYSQIVNDFQKGDIAEGYSVSREKKESFPLTVTSAQKNPTAFYLCASSITGTLSYEQYFGPGTRLTVT.

This clone was recorded only once. V is TRBV7-9 and J is TRBJ2-6; D gene unclear. The V end lost 5 bases, the J end lost 1 base, and 12 bases lay between the germline ends. Germline lookup yields CDR1 SEHNR and CDR2 FQNEAQ (reference sequence). CDR3 length: 16 amino acids. The CDR3 loop is CASSPRLPSGANVLTF. CDR3 nucleotide sequence: TGTGCCAGCAGCCCACGCCTGCCGTCTGGGGCCAACGTCCTGACTTTC.

This chain joins TRBV30 and TRBJ2-5; D is possibly TRBD1 (6 bases). There are 12 residues in the CDR3. Per the germline V gene, CDR1 is GTSNPN and CDR2 is SVGIG (reference sequence). Deletions cut 8 bases from V and 1 base from J, with 11 bases between. The CDR3 region is CAGNRVQETQYF. The CDR3 DNA sequence: TGTGCCGGAAACAGGGTCCAAGAGACCCAGTACTTC. The variable domain in full, with the rest retrieved from reference TRBV30 and TRBJ2-5, is SQTIHQWPATLVQPVGSPLSLECTVEGTSNPNLYWYRQAAGRGLQLLFYSVGIGQISSEVPQNLSASRPQDRQFILSSKKLLLSDSGFYLCAGNRVQETQYFGPGTRLLVL.

V and J are TRBV7-6 and TRBJ2-3, with a possible D match to TRBD2 (6 bases). Trimming took off 7 bases at V and 3 bases at J, with 20 bases between the two ends. The CDR3 is made up of 16 amino acids. CDR1 SGHVS and CDR2 FNYEAQ come from the germline V gene. CDR3 DNA: TGTGCCAGCACCACTTACGGGGGATCTTCAACAGATACGCAGTATTTT. It yields the protein CASTTYGGSSTDTQYF.

The chain employs TRBV28 and TRBJ2-7, with D perhaps assigned TRBD1 or TRBD2 (5 bases each). The CDR3 is 14 residues long. CDR1 MDHEN and CDR2 SYDVKM come from the germline V gene. V lost 2 bases, J lost 4 bases, and 12 bases lay in between. The CDR3 is CASSLLGPPYEQYF. For the CDR3, the DNA is TGTGCCAGCAGTTTACTGGGACCACCTTACGAGCAGTACTTC.

This rearrangement joins TRBV7-2 to TRBJ1-2; no clear D. Germline V gene data show CDR1 as SGHTA and CDR2 as FQGNSA. The length of the CDR3 is 13 residues. V lost 6 bases and J lost 2, with 10 bases in between. The CDR3 nucleotides are TGTGCCAGCAGTCTGGACGGGAACTATGGCTACACCTTC. This codes for CASSLDGNYGYTF.

J is TRBJ1-5 and V is TRBV27; a possible D gene is TRBD1 (6 bases). The CDR3 runs 19 residues. V gave up 4 bases and J gave up 5 bases, with 27 bases separating them. Germline assignment: CDR1 MNHEY and CDR2 SMNVEV (reference sequence). CDR3 region: CASSSWGRPGTMADQPQHF. The DNA for the CDR3 is TGTGCCAGCAGTTCTTGGGGGAGACCCGGGACAATGGCGGATCAGCCCCAGCATTTT.

Note on this clone: An end of the junction differs from the germline gene, which may be a read error. This chain connects TRBV7-7 to TRBJ2-3; TRBD1 agrees at 7 bases. Looked up from germline, CDR1 is SSHAT and CDR2 is FNYEAQ (reference sequence). The CDR3 sequence is 14 residues long. CDR3 nucleotides: TGTGCTAGCAGCCGGACAGGAGCTGGGAATACGCAGTATTTT. Its protein is CASSRTGAGNTQYF. Full variable domain (missing parts from reference TRBV7-7 and TRBJ2-3): GAGVSQSPRYKVTKRGQDVTLRCDPISSHATLYWYQQALGQGPEFLTYFNYEAQPDKSGLPSDRFSAERPEGSISTLTIQRTEQRDSAMYRCASSRTGAGNTQYFGPGTRLTVL.

Points on this clone: As the CDR3 is not closed by the conserved phenylalanine or tryptophan, this likely results from a read error. The genes are TRBV13 and TRBJ1-1; 9 bases are shared with TRBD1. Looked up from germline, CDR1 is PRHDT and CDR2 is FYEKMQ (reference sequence). CDR3 length equals 15 residues. V lost 4 bases and J lost 4; bases outside the gene matches: 7. CDR3 sequence reads: CASSSGQGIGTEAFL. CDR3 coding DNA: TGTGCCAGCAGCTCCGGACAGGGGATAGGCACTGAAGCTTTCCTT.

This clone was seen a single time. This chain links TRBV6-1 with TRBJ1-4; TRBD1 matches at 7 bases. Trimming cost V 5 bases and J 8 bases; bases outside gene matches: 5. Germline-derived CDR1 and CDR2 are MNHNS and SASEGT. CDR3 size: 13 residues. The CDR3: CASSLQGFEKLFF. CDR3 sequence (DNA): TGTGCCAGCAGTTTACAGGGGTTCGAAAAACTGTTTTTT.

V gene TRBV28 combines with J gene TRBJ2-4; 7 nucleotides agree with TRBD1. With V trimmed by 7 bases and J by 5 bases, 8 bases remained unmatched. Germline V gene lookup returns CDR1 MDHEN and CDR2 SYDVKM. The CDR3 is 14 residues long. CDR3 nucleotides: TGTGCCAGCACCCCCACAGGGGCCCAAAACATTCAGTACTTC. This codes for CASTPTGAQNIQYF.

The table lists this clone with a count of one. This sequence joins TRBV28 and TRBJ2-1; D call uncertain. The germline V gene encodes CDR1 MDHEN and CDR2 SYDVKM. Trimming stripped 8 bases from V and 10 bases from J, with 21 bases between. There are 14 residues in the CDR3. The CDR3 coding sequence is TGTGCCAGCGGGGTAAATGGGCGCGTCGAGGAGCAGTTCTTC. Its protein product is CASGVNGRVEEQFF. The full variable domain, in which reference TRBV28 and TRBJ2-1 provide the parts outside the CDR3, is DVKVTQSSRYLVKRTGEKVFLECVQDMDHENMFWYRQDPGLGLRLIYFSYDVKMKEKGDIPEGYSVSREKKERFSLILESASTNQTSMYLCASGVNGRVEEQFFGPGTRLTVL.